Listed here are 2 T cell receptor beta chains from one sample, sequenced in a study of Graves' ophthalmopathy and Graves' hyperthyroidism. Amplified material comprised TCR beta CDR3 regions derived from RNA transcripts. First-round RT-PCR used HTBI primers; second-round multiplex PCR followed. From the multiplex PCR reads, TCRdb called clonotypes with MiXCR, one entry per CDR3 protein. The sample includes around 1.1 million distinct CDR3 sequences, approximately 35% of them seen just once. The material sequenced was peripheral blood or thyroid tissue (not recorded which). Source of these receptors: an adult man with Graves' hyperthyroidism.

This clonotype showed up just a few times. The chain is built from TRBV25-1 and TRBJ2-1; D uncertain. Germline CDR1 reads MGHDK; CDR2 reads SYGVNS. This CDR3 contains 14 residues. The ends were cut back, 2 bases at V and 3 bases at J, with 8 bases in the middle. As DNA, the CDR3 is TGTGCCAGCAGTGAAAATGCAGTCTACAATGAGCAGTTCTTC. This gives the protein CASSENAVYNEQFF. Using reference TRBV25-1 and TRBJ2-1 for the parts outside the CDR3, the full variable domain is EADIYQTPRYLVIGTGKKITLECSQTMGHDKMYWYQQDPGMELHLIHYSYGVNSTEKGDLSSESTVSRIRTEHFPLTLESARPSHTSQYLCASSENAVYNEQFFGPGTRLTVL.

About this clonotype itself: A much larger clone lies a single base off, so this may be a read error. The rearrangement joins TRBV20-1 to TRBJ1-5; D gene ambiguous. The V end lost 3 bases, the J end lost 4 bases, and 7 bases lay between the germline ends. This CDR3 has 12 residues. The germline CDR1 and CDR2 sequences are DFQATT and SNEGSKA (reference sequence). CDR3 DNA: TGCAGTGCTAGTCCTCCAAATCAGCCCCAGCATTTT. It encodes CSASPPNQPQHF.